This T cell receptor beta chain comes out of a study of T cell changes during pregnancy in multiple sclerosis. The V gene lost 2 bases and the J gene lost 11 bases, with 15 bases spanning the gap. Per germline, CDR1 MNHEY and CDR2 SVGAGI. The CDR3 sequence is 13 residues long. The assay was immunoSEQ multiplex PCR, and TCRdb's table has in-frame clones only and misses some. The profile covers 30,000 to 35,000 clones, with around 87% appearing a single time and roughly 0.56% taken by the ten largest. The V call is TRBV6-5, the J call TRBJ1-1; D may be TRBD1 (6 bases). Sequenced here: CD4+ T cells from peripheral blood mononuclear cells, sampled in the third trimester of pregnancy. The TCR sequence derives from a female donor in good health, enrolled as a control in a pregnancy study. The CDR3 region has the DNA TGTGCCAGCAGTTACAACCCAGGGGCCGCCGCTTTCTTT. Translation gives CASSYNPGAAAFF.